This T cell receptor (beta chain) appears in the sequencing data of a study of spatial heterogeneity in lung cancer. Findings of the study overall: Tumor mutation counts were tracked by expanded intratumoral alpha and beta TCR counts.

Each CDR3 protein gets one entry after TCRdb re-called the 5' RACE reads with MiXCR. The repertoire holds several thousand distinct CDR3 sequences, with about 13% as singletons. The germline V gene encodes CDR1 DFQATT and CDR2 SNEGSKA (reference sequence). CDR3 length equals 13 residues. V lost 3 bases and J lost 1, with 9 bases in between. Judged by abundance, this clonotype is medium-sized. Its antigen remains unidentified. The time point was: sample taken at primary tumor resection. Unsorted whole RNA from tumor, nontumor lung or frozen PBMC underwent sequencing. J is TRBJ1-2 and V is TRBV20-1; D unclear. The specimen was lung tumor tissue, collected at surgery. This clonotype was obtained from a male donor with early-stage non-small cell lung cancer. The CDR3 DNA follows: TGCAGTGCTAGTGACACGATTAACTATGGCTACACCTTC. Translation gives CSASDTINYGYTF.